This T cell receptor beta chain was observed in a study of response to subunit inactivated influenza vaccine. TCRdb reprocessed the RT-PCR reads with MiXCR, giving one entry per CDR3 protein. The sample holds approximately 500,000 distinct CDR3 sequences; 11% to 15% are singletons and the top ten take approximately 10%. Trimming removed 3 bases from V and 6 bases from J, with 18 bases in between. The CDR3 consists of 16 residues. Germline values: CDR1 LNHNV, CDR2 YYDKDF (reference sequence). This sequence originates from a man aged 50 or older who received an inactivated influenza vaccine. Material: PBMCs from blood, obtained about 11 days after vaccination. V usage is TRBV15 and J usage is TRBJ2-1; D is undetermined. In DNA form, the CDR3 reads TGTGCCACCAGCAGTCGGGCTAATCTCTTAGGCAATGAGCAGTTCTTC. Its protein is CATSSRANLLGNEQFF.